This TCR beta chain emerged from a study of blood T cells in healthy people across ages. Points from the study as a whole: Per-million-T-cell TCR beta diversity fell roughly linearly with age. Estimated diversity, derived from one million T cells, was regarded as an underestimate.

As for this clonotype: Its antigen remains unknown.

Donor samples were obtained from healthy Caucasian individuals from Russia, aged about 6 to 100. Extraction yielded at least 5 micrograms of total RNA per sample. Germline V gene lookup returns CDR1 SGHTA and CDR2 FQGNSA. Trimming removed 5 bases from V and 4 bases from J, with 10 bases in between. The CDR3 sequence is 13 residues long. The second PCR ran roughly 7 to 12 cycles with a sample-barcoded 5' primer and J-beta primers. TCRdb re-derived calls from the 5' RACE reads in MiXCR, one entry per CDR3 protein. The sample includes around 1,600,000 distinct CDR3 sequences, around 40% of them seen just once.

The sample taken for sequencing was blood. This sequence originates from a woman aged 18-29 years in good health. The chain combines TRBV7-2 with TRBJ2-3; D is unresolved. CDR3 bases: TGTGCCAGCAGCCCTGATGAGGCAGATACGCAGTATTTT. Translated, it gives CASSPDEADTQYF.